This T cell receptor (beta chain) emerged from a study of blood T cell repertoires in COVID-19. From germline, CDR1 is LGHNA and CDR2 YSLEER. With 0 bases removed from V and 7 bases from J, the gap between germline ends came to 12 bases. This CDR3 comprises 14 residues. Clones were read by immunoSEQ multiplex PCR, and TCRdb kept only the in-frame ones, dropping some. Counted here are some 88,000 clones, approximately 91% occurring once; the ten biggest clones make up 1.8%. The V gene is TRBV4-3, the J gene TRBJ1-1, with a possible D match to TRBD1 (5 bases). Source material: peripheral blood. The TCR originated in a human donor with active COVID-19. The donor label of this sample is uncertain. As DNA, the CDR3 is TGCGCCAGCAGCCAAGAGGCGGGGAGGGGTGAAGCTTTCTTT. This sequence encodes CASSQEAGRGEAFF.